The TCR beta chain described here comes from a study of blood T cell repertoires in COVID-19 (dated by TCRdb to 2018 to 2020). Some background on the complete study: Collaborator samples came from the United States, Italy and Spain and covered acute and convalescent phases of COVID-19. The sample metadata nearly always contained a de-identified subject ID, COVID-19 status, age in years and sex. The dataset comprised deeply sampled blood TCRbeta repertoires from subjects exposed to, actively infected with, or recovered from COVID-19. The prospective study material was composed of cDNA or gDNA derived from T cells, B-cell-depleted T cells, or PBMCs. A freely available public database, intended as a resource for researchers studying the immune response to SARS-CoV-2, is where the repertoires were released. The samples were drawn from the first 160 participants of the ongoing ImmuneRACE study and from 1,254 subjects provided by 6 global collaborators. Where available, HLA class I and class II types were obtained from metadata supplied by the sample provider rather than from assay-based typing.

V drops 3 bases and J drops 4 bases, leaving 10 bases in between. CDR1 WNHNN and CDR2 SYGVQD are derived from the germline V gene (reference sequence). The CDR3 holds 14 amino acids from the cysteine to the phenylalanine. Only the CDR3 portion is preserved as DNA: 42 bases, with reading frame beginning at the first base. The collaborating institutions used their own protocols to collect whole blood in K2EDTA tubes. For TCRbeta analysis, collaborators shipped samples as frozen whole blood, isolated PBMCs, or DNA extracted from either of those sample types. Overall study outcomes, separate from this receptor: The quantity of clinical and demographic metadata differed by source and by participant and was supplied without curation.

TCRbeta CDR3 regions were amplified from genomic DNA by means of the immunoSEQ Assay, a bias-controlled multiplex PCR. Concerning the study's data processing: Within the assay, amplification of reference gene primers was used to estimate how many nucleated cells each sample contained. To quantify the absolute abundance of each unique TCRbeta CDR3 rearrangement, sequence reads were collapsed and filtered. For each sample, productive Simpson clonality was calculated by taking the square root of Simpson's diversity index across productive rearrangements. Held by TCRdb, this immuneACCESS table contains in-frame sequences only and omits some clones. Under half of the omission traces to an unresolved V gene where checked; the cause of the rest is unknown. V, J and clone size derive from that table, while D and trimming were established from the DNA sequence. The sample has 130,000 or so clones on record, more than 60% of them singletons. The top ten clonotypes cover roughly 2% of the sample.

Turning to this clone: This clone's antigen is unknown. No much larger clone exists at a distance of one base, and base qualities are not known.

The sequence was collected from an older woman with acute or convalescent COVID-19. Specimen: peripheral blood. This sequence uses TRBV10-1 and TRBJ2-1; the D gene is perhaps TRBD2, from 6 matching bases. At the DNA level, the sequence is TGCGCCAGCAGTGAAGCGGGCGGGTACAATGAGCAGTTCTTC. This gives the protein CASSEAGGYNEQFF.